The T cell receptor (beta chain) under discussion was sequenced for a study of OX40 agonist ivuxolimab in advanced cancers. At the level of the study: Treatment of patients was with ivuxolimab, an agonistic anti-OX40 (CD134) antibody. The study enrolled dose-escalation patients with hepatocellular carcinoma, melanoma, renal cell or head and neck cancer. One hepatocellular carcinoma and a couple of cutaneous melanoma patients partially responded. Having had anti-PD-1, anti-PD-L1 or anti-CTLA-4 therapy before was allowed, and over 35% had some.

The germline gives CDR1 LNHNV, CDR2 YYDKDF (reference sequence). The V gene end was trimmed by 2 bases and the J gene end by 3 bases; junction bases not matched to a gene: 8. The CDR3 has 16 residues. This clone has only one observation. Sequencing used immunoSEQ multiplex PCR; TCRdb keeps in-frame clones, though not all of them. The sample holds roughly 60,000 clones, about 81% seen once. The receptor's source is an adult with an advanced solid tumor such as melanoma, head and neck, liver or kidney cancer. The chain employs TRBV15 and TRBJ2-3; 7 positions agree with TRBD2. The sequencing used CD4+ or CD8+ T cells sorted from blood, collected in a trial of the OX40 agonist ivuxolimab. CDR3 protein: CATSRRSGIGTDTQYF. For the CDR3, the DNA is TGTGCCACCAGCAGACGCAGCGGGATTGGTACAGATACGCAGTATTTT.